This T cell receptor (beta chain) derives from a study of T cell changes during pregnancy in multiple sclerosis. The CDR3 is 13 residues long. The V and J ends lost 7 bases and 0 bases respectively, with 10 bases between them. Per germline, CDR1 SGHRS and CDR2 YFSETQ. Generated by immunoSEQ multiplex PCR, the TCRdb table keeps only in-frame clones and is missing some. This sample has 100,000 or so clones; 85% to 95% occur once, and the top ten carry more than 1.5%. The sequence was obtained from a female donor in good health, enrolled as a control in a pregnancy study. The sample consisted of peripheral blood, taken after pregnancy. The chain couples TRBV5-1 to TRBJ1-1, with D maybe TRBD1 (5 bases). CDR3 loop: CASGGTLNTEAFF. The CDR3 nucleotides are TGCGCCAGCGGGGGGACTCTGAACACTGAAGCTTTCTTT.